Described below is a single T cell receptor (beta chain) sequence and its context. The junction differs from germline at one of its ends, possibly a read error. These data belong to a study of identical twins. Donors were all healthy Caucasians. TCRdb re-called the 5' RACE reads through MiXCR, storing one row per CDR3 protein. The data hold roughly 690,000 distinct CDR3 sequences, with 21% observed a single time. The germline V gene encodes CDR1 SSHAT and CDR2 FNYEAQ (reference sequence). This CDR3 comprises 15 residues. These same data were also listed under a study on T cells expressing NK-cell markers. That publication notes: Sorted CD3+CD56+NKG2C+, CD3+CD56+NKG2C- and CD3+CD56-NKG2C+ T-cell subsets were beta-chain profiled. Within the sequenced cohort of eight donors, seven exhibited HCMV seropositivity and one was seronegative.

The V and J genes are TRBV7-7 and TRBJ2-3; TRBD1 or TRBD2 may be the D gene (6 bases each). Material for sequencing was PBMCs. This TCR was sampled from a woman in her late teens or twenties in good health. The DNA for the CDR3 is TGTGCTAGCAGCCGGGGGCCAACAGATGCAGATACGCAGTATTTT. This codes for CASSRGPTDADTQYF.